This entry concerns a single T cell receptor (beta chain). The antigen remains unidentified. Additional DNA sequences in this sample encode the identical CDR3. CDR1 and CDR2 (germline): SQVTM, ANQGSEA. The CDR3 is made up of 13 amino acids. The V end was cut by 5 bases, the J end by 5 bases, with 13 bases between. The source of the sample is a study of CD8+ T cells in alopecia areata. The study's findings and limits: Sequenced scalp T cells also include alphabeta T cells resident in normal skin.

PBMCs provided sorted CD4+ and CD8+ T cells. RNA was isolated and reverse transcribed to cDNA, the sequencing template. The table came from immunoSEQ multiplex PCR; TCRdb's copy has only in-frame clones and leaves some out. The repertoire holds under 250,000 clones, around three fifths seen once, with 0.45% in the top ten. The source of this sequence is a human donor with alopecia areata. The material sequenced was CD4+ T cells sorted from blood, taken at week 0. V gene TRBV29-1 combines with J gene TRBJ1-5; weak D call: TRBD1 (6 bases). This CDR3 is CSVSRGSDQPQHF. The CDR3 DNA reads as TGCAGCGTTTCCAGGGGAAGTGATCAGCCCCAGCATTTT.